This section outlines one T cell receptor beta chain sequence together with its context. Its antigen is not known. The CDR3 does not end in the conserved phenylalanine or tryptophan, so this is likely a read error. The data were obtained in a study of breast tumors, draining lymph nodes, adjacent tissues. Study-wide results and limits: Tumor repertoires ranked between lymph nodes and nontumor tissue in diversity, with V and J gene preferences.

Germline CDR1 reads SGDLS; CDR2 reads YYNGEE. V was clipped by 0 bases and J by 10 bases, with 17 bases between them. There are 16 residues in the CDR3. The lymph nodes were axillary draining lymph nodes from breast cancer patients. TCRdb reprocessed the multiplex PCR reads with MiXCR, giving one entry per CDR3 protein. The repertoire holds about 180,000 distinct CDR3 sequences, with 30% to 35% as singletons. This clonotype was obtained from a female donor with breast cancer. Some clones in this sample may be carry-over from other donors' samples. Sequencing was carried out using axillary lymph node tissue. The gene calls are TRBV9 and TRBJ1-6, with D perhaps matching TRBD1 (5 bases). Written as DNA, the CDR3 is TGTGCCAGCAGCGTAGGGAGGGGACGGCTTGGCTCACCCCTCCACCTT. Its translation: CASSVGRGRLGSPLHL.